Following are 27 T cell receptor beta chains from one sample sequenced in a study. TCRdb called the 5' RACE reads again in MiXCR, with one record for every CDR3 protein. The table lists tens of thousands of distinct CDR3 sequences, about 28% of them singletons. Sequencing used tumor-infiltrating memory CD4+ T cells sorted from the breast tumor. Subset described: memory CD4+ T cells, CD4+CD45RO+CD25-. The source is a female donor with breast cancer.

The sample holds many counts of this clonotype. The genes are TRBV29-1 and TRBJ1-5, with 7 bases matching TRBD1. Trimming removed 6 bases from V and 10 bases from J; junction bases left unmatched: 18. This CDR3 contains 15 residues. Germline-derived CDR1 and CDR2 are SQVTM and ANQGSEA. CDR3 DNA sequence: TGCAGCGTGCTCGTAGGACAGGCGACGGATGGACCCCAGCATTTT. Translating it yields CSVLVGQATDGPQHF.

The chain uses TRBV5-1 and TRBJ2-2; 9 nucleotides align to TRBD2. Per the germline V gene, CDR1 is SGHRS and CDR2 is YFSETQ. V trimming: 3 bases; J trimming: 0 bases; junction bases outside the gene matches: 3. The CDR3 spans 16 residues. As DNA, the CDR3 is TGCGCCAGCAGCTCGGGGACTAGCTCGAACACCGGGGAGCTGTTTTTT. Its protein is CASSSGTSSNTGELFF.

This chain links TRBV5-1 with TRBJ1-3, with D uncertain. There are 16 residues in the CDR3. The V gene lost 1 base and the J gene lost 2 bases, with 13 bases spanning the gap. Germline lookup yields CDR1 SGHRS and CDR2 YFSETQ. Here the CDR3 DNA reads TGCGCCAGCAGCTTGCAACCGGAACACACTGGAAACACCATATATTTT. This codes for CASSLQPEHTGNTIYF.

This sequence joins TRBV9 and TRBJ2-5; D is possibly TRBD2 (5 bases). The CDR3 is 14 residues long. Germline lookup yields CDR1 SGDLS and CDR2 YYNGEE. Trimming took 2 bases from V and 4 from J, leaving 12 bases between them. The DNA for the CDR3 is TGTGCCAGCAGCGTGCGTGGGAGAGGAGAGACCCAGTACTTC. It yields the protein CASSVRGRGETQYF. The variable domain in full, completed from reference TRBV9 and TRBJ2-5, reads DSGVTQTPKHLITATGQRVTLRCSPRSGDLSVYWYQQSLDQGLQFLIQYYNGEERAKGNILERFSAQQFPDLHSELNLSSLELGDSALYFCASSVRGRGETQYFGPGTRLLVL.

Turning to this clonotype: At one of its ends the junction is not consistent with the germline gene, which may arise from a read error. The V call is TRBV12-3 or TRBV12-4, the J call TRBJ2-2; 7 nucleotides align to TRBD2. The CDR3 extends over 15 amino acids. The CDR3 bases are TGTGCCAGCAGTCTTACGGAAAGCGGGGCCGGGGAGCTGTTTTTC. Its translation: CASSLTESGAGELFF.

This clonotype occurred many times. A junction end diverges from the germline sequence, so it may reflect a read error. The rearrangement links TRBV28 to TRBJ1-5; D might be TRBD1 (6 bases). This CDR3 comprises 13 residues. The V gene's germline CDR1 is MDHEN and CDR2 SYDVKM. The CDR3 DNA follows: TGTGCCATCAGTCAGGGGCAGAATCAGCCCCAGCATTTT. This gives the protein CAISQGQNQPQHF.

The chain links TRBV9 to TRBJ2-7; D is possibly TRBD2 (6 bases). Trimming cost V 0 bases and J 2 bases, with 15 bases left between them. This CDR3 spans 16 amino acids. CDR1 SGDLS and CDR2 YYNGEE come from the germline V gene. The CDR3, as DNA: TGTGCCAGCAGCGTAGGAGACACGGGACTCCCCTACGAGCAGTACTTC. Translation: CASSVGDTGLPYEQYF.

The table lists this clonotype with a few counts. One end of the junction does not line up with germline, which may come from a read error. The J gene is TRBJ1-2, the V gene TRBV6-2 or TRBV6-3; D not certain. The CDR3 runs to 12 residues. Germline CDR1 MNHEY, CDR2 SVGEGT. The CDR3 nucleotides read TGTGCCAGCAGGGGCACAAACTATGGCTACACTTTC. The encoded protein is CASRGTNYGYTF.

On this clonotype: The conserved phenylalanine or tryptophan normally closing the CDR3 is absent here, so this likely arose from a read error. The chain uses TRBV29-1 and TRBJ1-3; 7 bases are shared with TRBD1. The CDR3 extends over 14 amino acids. Per germline, CDR1 SQVTM and CDR2 ANQGSEA. The junction had 5 bases not matched to a gene; V was cut back by 4 bases and J by 2 bases. The CDR3 sequence: CSVGAGGTGNTIYV. CDR3 nucleotide sequence: TGCAGCGTTGGAGCAGGGGGGACTGGAAACACCATATATGTT.

The chain employs TRBV5-1 and TRBJ2-5; D unresolved. The V end was cut by 7 bases, the J end by 5 bases, with 15 bases between. CDR1 is SGHRS, CDR2 YFSETQ, per germline. The CDR3 totals 13 residues. The CDR3 DNA reads as TGCGCCAGCGAGGACGAAGTCGGGGAGACCCAGTACTTC. It translates to CASEDEVGETQYF.

This clonotype has a handful of counts. The chain joins TRBV7-2 to TRBJ2-5; D ambiguous. Germline CDR1 SGHTA, CDR2 FQGNSA. This CDR3 is built from 13 residues. V lost 4 bases and J 0 bases, leaving 6 bases between the germline ends. CDR3 in amino acids: CASSYPNQETQYF. In nucleotides, the CDR3 is TGTGCCAGCAGCTACCCTAACCAAGAGACCCAGTACTTC.

The genes are TRBV13 and TRBJ1-4, with a tentative D call TRBD1 (6 bases). V was trimmed by 5 bases and J by 3 bases, leaving 16 bases between them. The CDR3 is 16 residues long. CDR1 is PRHDT and CDR2 is FYEKMQ in the germline V gene (reference sequence). The CDR3 sequence: CASSPVTGRANEKLFF. The CDR3 nucleotides are TGTGCCAGCAGCCCAGTGACAGGTCGGGCTAATGAAAAACTGTTTTTT.

This clonotype was counted many times. This sequence joins TRBV6-1 and TRBJ1-3; D is possibly TRBD1 (5 bases). Germline V gene lookup returns CDR1 MNHNS and CDR2 SASEGT. The V and J ends lost 9 bases and 4 bases respectively, with 16 bases between them. The CDR3 has 14 amino acids. The CDR3 bases are TGTGCCAGTCTTCTCGGGACCCTCGGAAACACCATATATTTT. Translating gives CASLLGTLGNTIYF.

This clonotype was observed a handful of times. This sequence joins TRBV6-1 and TRBJ2-1; TRBD2 matches 8 bases. J lost 0 bases, V lost 6 bases, and 7 bases had no gene match. Germline values: CDR1 MNHNS, CDR2 SASEGT. The CDR3 is made up of 16 amino acids. CDR3 sequence (DNA): TGTGCCAGCAGCTCGGGAGGGAGTCTCTCCTACAATGAGCAGTTCTTC. Residues: CASSSGGSLSYNEQFF.

The chain couples TRBV9 to TRBJ2-7, with D perhaps given as TRBD1 or TRBD2 (5 bases each). Trimming took 0 bases from V and 8 from J, leaving 21 bases between them. The CDR3 contains 16 residues. The germline V gene encodes CDR1 SGDLS and CDR2 YYNGEE. The CDR3 coding sequence is TGTGCCAGCAGCGTAGGTTCGGGGCAGCCCGCGGCGCAGCAGTACTTC. Translated, it gives CASSVGSGQPAAQQYF.

The chain uses TRBV28 and TRBJ2-7; maybe TRBD2 (7 bases). This CDR3 spans 15 amino acids. V lost 6 bases to trimming and J lost 6 bases, with 21 bases between them. Germline V gene sequence: CDR1 MDHEN, CDR2 SYDVKM. CDR3 region: CASSPGGGSTGEQYF. CDR3 DNA sequence: TGTGCCAGCAGCCCGGGGGGCGGGAGTACAGGCGAGCAGTACTTC.

This clonotype has only one observation. The gene calls are TRBV6-1 and TRBJ1-5; tentative D call: TRBD1 (6 bases). This CDR3 is 14 amino acids long. V was cut by 10 bases and J by 0 bases, with 13 bases left in between. Germline-derived CDR1 and CDR2 are MNHNS and SASEGT. Here the CDR3 DNA reads TGTGCCACCTGGGGGGCAGTTAGCAATCAGCCCCAGCATTTT. Its protein is CATWGAVSNQPQHF.

A note on this clonotype: Germline is not matched at one junction end, which may reflect a read error. The chain carries TRBV7-7 and TRBJ2-1; no clear D gene. Germline V gene sequence: CDR1 SSHAT, CDR2 FNYEAQ (reference sequence). The CDR3 is 13 residues long. CDR3 protein: CASSLVRSDEQFF. CDR3 nucleotide sequence: TGTGCTAGCAGCTTAGTTAGGAGTGATGAGCAGTTCTTC.

This clonotype was picked up a small number of times. The chain has TRBV7-6 and TRBJ2-3; D unresolved. The CDR3 runs 15 residues. Trimming stripped 5 bases from V and 1 base from J, with 13 bases between. The germline gives CDR1 SGHVS, CDR2 FNYEAQ. Here the CDR3 DNA reads TGTGCCAGCAGCGACCGGTGGATAGGCACAGATACGCAGTATTTT. Translation: CASSDRWIGTDTQYF. Drawing the rest from reference TRBV7-6 and TRBJ2-3, the complete variable domain is GAGVSQSPRYKVTKRGQDVALRCDPISGHVSLYWYRQALGQGPEFLTYFNYEAQQDKSGLPNDRFSAERPEGSISTLTIQRTEQRDSAMYRCASSDRWIGTDTQYFGPGTRLTVL.

V usage is TRBV28 and J usage is TRBJ1-1; D uncertain. Between the trimmed V and J ends, which lost 9 bases and 5 bases, there was a span of 16 bases. This CDR3 is 13 amino acids long. CDR1 and CDR2 (germline): MDHEN, SYDVKM. In nucleotides, the CDR3 is TGTGCCAGTAAGGTTAACCGGGATACTGAAGCTTTCTTT. It specifies CASKVNRDTEAFF.

The chain recombines TRBV4-3 with TRBJ2-6; 8 positions agree with TRBD1. The length of the CDR3 is 16 residues. Trimming took 6 bases from V and 2 from J; bases not matched to a gene: 6. Germline V gene data show CDR1 as LGHNA and CDR2 as YSLEER. The CDR3 DNA is TGCGCCAGCAGTTCTGACAGGGGCCCTGGGGCCAACGTCCTGACTTTC. Amino acid sequence: CASSSDRGPGANVLTF.

This chain links TRBV7-2 with TRBJ1-5; no firm D call. V was clipped by 2 bases and J by 5 bases, with 7 bases between them. This CDR3 has 13 amino acids. Looked up from germline, CDR1 is SGHTA and CDR2 is FQGNSA. In nucleotides, the CDR3 is TGTGCCAGCAGCTTATCGGTTTATCAGCCCCAGCATTTT. Translating it yields CASSLSVYQPQHF.

This rearrangement joins TRBV6-2 or TRBV6-3 to TRBJ2-5, with 11 bases identical to TRBD2. Looked up from germline, CDR1 is MNHEY and CDR2 is SVGEGT. Germline trimming cut 6 bases from V and 4 bases from J; bases unmatched to any gene: 10. The CDR3 is 16 amino acids. CDR3 in amino acids: CASRRLGLAGGETQYF. CDR3 DNA: TGTGCCAGCAGACGATTGGGGCTAGCGGGAGGAGAGACCCAGTACTTC.

This clonotype was observed a handful of times. This chain connects TRBV10-3 to TRBJ1-4; a possible D gene is TRBD1 (5 bases). The length of the CDR3 is 14 residues. V lost 8 bases and J lost 5, with 15 bases in between. The germline V gene has CDR1 ENHRY and CDR2 SYGVKD. The CDR3 DNA reads TGTGCCATCGGGGGGGGATCTTTAAATGAAAAACTGTTTTTT. The encoded protein is CAIGGGSLNEKLFF.

This clonotype came up a few times. The chain carries TRBV7-3 and TRBJ2-3; D gene uncertain. In germline, CDR1 is SGHTA, CDR2 FQGTGA. V was clipped by 4 bases and J by 0 bases, with 5 bases between them. The CDR3 has 13 residues. The CDR3 loop reads CASSSTSTDTQYF. CDR3 DNA sequence: TGTGCCAGCAGCTCCACTAGCACAGATACGCAGTATTTT.

The V call is TRBV6-2 or TRBV6-3, the J call TRBJ1-2; 10 bases match TRBD1. Germline CDR1 reads MNHEY; CDR2 reads SVGEGT. This CDR3 contains 14 residues. The V and J ends lost 5 bases and 7 bases, in that order; junction bases with no gene match: 7. CDR3 protein: CASSRLTGGGGYTF. CDR3 nucleotides: TGTGCCAGCAGTCGGTTGACAGGGGGCGGTGGCTACACCTTC.

The chain employs TRBV2 and TRBJ1-6; D remains ambiguous. The V gene's germline CDR1 is SNHLY and CDR2 FYNNEI. This CDR3 comprises 14 residues. Trimming removed 6 bases at V and 5 bases at J, with 11 bases between. The CDR3 nucleotides read TGTGCCAGCAGCGCCGACGGAGATAATTCACCCCTCCACTTT. Translation: CASSADGDNSPLHF.